Following are 20 T cell receptor beta chains from one sample sequenced in a study of T-cell reconstitution after alpha-beta-depleted transplantation in children. Unique molecular identifiers were used to barcode this TCRbeta library. Via MiXCR, TCRdb re-called the PCR reads, giving one row per CDR3 protein. The sample includes 200,000 to 300,000 distinct CDR3 sequences, 12% of them seen just once. The sample in question was PBMCs from the stem cell graft donor, obtained from the stem cell graft. The receptors here all came from a human donor who donated a stem cell graft to a child with acute lymphoblastic leukemia.

This clonotype appeared many times. The rearrangement uses TRBV5-6 and TRBJ2-1; 11 positions agree with TRBD1. CDR3 length: 18 amino acids. Germline V gene sequence: CDR1 SGHDT, CDR2 YYEEEE. V gave up 0 bases and J gave up 8 bases; unmatched junction bases: 13. DNA for the CDR3: TGTGCCAGCAGCTTGGCACCATCGGGACAGGGGGTTATGGATGAGCAGTTCTTC. Translated, it gives CASSLAPSGQGVMDEQFF.

The table lists this clonotype with many counts. The chain employs TRBV29-1 and TRBJ1-2; no definite D call. Germline CDR1 is SQVTM and CDR2 is ANQGSEA. This CDR3 is built from 13 residues. V was pared by 1 base and J by 2 bases, with 8 bases between. CDR3 residues: CSVEGGTNYGYTF. The CDR3 DNA sequence: TGCAGCGTTGAAGGGGGTACAAACTATGGCTACACCTTC.

The gene calls are TRBV20-1 and TRBJ2-1; 7 bases match TRBD2. This CDR3 region has 13 residues. CDR1 is DFQATT, CDR2 SNEGSKA, per germline (reference sequence). The trim removed 6 bases at V and 7 bases at J, leaving 9 bases unmatched. The CDR3 protein is CSAEAGLGNEQFF. In DNA form, the CDR3 reads TGCAGTGCCGAAGCGGGACTCGGGAATGAGCAGTTCTTC.

This clonotype was observed many times. The V and J genes are TRBV5-1 and TRBJ2-5; D is unclear. CDR1 SGHRS and CDR2 YFSETQ come from the germline V gene. CDR3 length: 16 amino acids. The germline V and J ends were trimmed by 1 base and 0 bases, with 13 bases remaining between them. CDR3 nucleotide sequence: TGCGCCAGCAGCTTGTACCTCTCGGCGAACCAAGAGACCCAGTACTTC. It encodes CASSLYLSANQETQYF.

This clonotype has a count of ten or more. CDR3 DNA: TGTGCCAGCAGTGGACTAGCGGGAAATGAGCAGTTCTTC. Its translation: CASSGLAGNEQFF. The chain employs TRBV12-3 or TRBV12-4 and TRBJ2-1; TRBD2 matches 12 bases. V gave up 5 bases and J gave up 7 bases; unmatched junction bases: 0. CDR3 length: 13 amino acids.

The rearrangement uses TRBV10-3 and TRBJ2-7; 7 bases agree with TRBD1. The trim removed 8 bases at V and 5 bases at J, leaving 9 bases unmatched. Germline V gene sequence: CDR1 ENHRY, CDR2 SYGVKD. The CDR3 loop spans 13 amino acids. The DNA for the CDR3 is TGTGCCATCGGGGTGACAGGGCAGGACGAGCAGTACTTC. It specifies CAIGVTGQDEQYF.

The chain links TRBV5-1 to TRBJ2-5, with 7 bases aligning to TRBD1. The trim removed 4 bases at V and 5 bases at J, leaving 8 bases unmatched. Germline-derived CDR1 and CDR2 are SGHRS and YFSETQ. This CDR3 contains 14 residues. CDR3 sequence reads: CASSSQTGIETQYF. The CDR3 bases are TGCGCCAGCAGCAGCCAGACAGGGATCGAGACCCAGTACTTC. Complete variable domain (other parts from reference TRBV5-1 and TRBJ2-5): KAGVTQTPRYLIKTRGQQVTLSCSPISGHRSVSWYQQTPGQGLQFLFEYFSETQRNKGNFPGRFSGRQFSNSRSEMNVSTLELGDSALYLCASSSQTGIETQYFGPGTRLLVL.

This clonotype was found many times. This chain joins TRBV30 and TRBJ1-2; D is possibly TRBD1 (5 bases). Trimming shortened V by 4 bases and J by 4 bases, and 13 bases separated the two germline ends. CDR1 and CDR2 from the germline V gene are GTSNPN and SVGIG (reference sequence). The CDR3 runs to 13 residues. The DNA of the CDR3 is TGTGCCTGGACCTTCGGGGGTGGCTATGGCTACACCTTC. Encoded protein: CAWTFGGGYGYTF.

This clonotype is a singleton in its sample. The J gene is TRBJ2-4, the V gene TRBV5-1; D not resolved. This CDR3 has 13 amino acids. Germline CDR1 SGHRS, CDR2 YFSETQ. V lost 0 bases, J lost 6 bases, and 7 bases lay in between. This CDR3 reads CASSLAELNIQYF. The CDR3 nucleotides read TGCGCCAGCAGCTTGGCAGAGTTAAACATTCAGTACTTC.

Ten or more counts support this clonotype. The chain links TRBV5-5 to TRBJ1-6; D remains ambiguous. V was clipped by 1 base and J by 2 bases, with 10 bases between them. Germline CDR1 SGHKS, CDR2 YYEKEE (reference sequence). The CDR3 runs to 16 residues. The CDR3 DNA sequence: TGTGCCAGCAGCTTGTCCGTGGGAACCTATAATTCACCCCTCCACTTT. Amino acids: CASSLSVGTYNSPLHF.

About this clonotype: A clone one base away is much larger, so this may be a read error. The gene calls are TRBV7-9 and TRBJ1-5; D is perhaps TRBD1 (5 bases). The CDR3 contains 15 residues. CDR1 is SEHNR, CDR2 FQNEAQ, per germline (reference sequence). V lost 5 bases and J 0 bases, leaving 11 bases between the germline ends. CDR3 nucleotides: TGTGCCAGCAGCCCGGAGGGGTATAGCAATCAGCCCCAGCATTTT. Protein sequence: CASSPEGYSNQPQHF.

This chain joins TRBV6-1 and TRBJ2-1, with D maybe TRBD2 (6 bases). The CDR3 has 15 residues. Germline lookup yields CDR1 MNHNS and CDR2 SASEGT. The V gene lost 4 bases and the J gene lost 3 bases, with 13 bases spanning the gap. The CDR3, as DNA: TGTGCCAGCAGTGTTGCGAGTAGCGGCTACAATGAGCAGTTCTTC. Translating gives CASSVASSGYNEQFF.

This clonotype was picked up many times. The chain recombines TRBV7-2 with TRBJ1-2, with 7 bases matching TRBD1. CDR1 is SGHTA, CDR2 FQGNSA, per germline. This CDR3 is 13 amino acids long. Unmatched junction bases numbered 8, after V lost 5 bases and J lost 8 bases. Here the CDR3 reads CASSQRTGDGYTF. In DNA, the CDR3 is TGTGCCAGCAGCCAGCGGACAGGAGACGGCTACACCTTC.

Only a few counts were recorded for this clonotype. V and J are TRBV11-2 and TRBJ2-6, with TRBD1 matching 7 bases. The junction had 10 bases not matched to a gene; V was cut back by 5 bases and J by 0 bases. Germline CDR1 and CDR2: SGHAT and FQNNGV. The CDR3 is 18 amino acids. CDR3 sequence: CASSHQGTAVSGANVLTF. The CDR3, as DNA: TGTGCCAGCAGCCACCAAGGGACAGCAGTCTCTGGGGCCAACGTCCTGACTTTC.

This chain links TRBV19 with TRBJ2-1, with D tentatively TRBD1 or TRBD2 (7 bases each). The CDR3 runs to 15 residues. Germline V gene data show CDR1 as LNHDA and CDR2 as SQIVND (reference sequence). V dropped 5 bases and J dropped 5 bases, with 16 bases sitting between them. CDR3 sequence reads: CASSPGRGLNNEQFF. The CDR3 coding sequence is TGTGCCAGTAGTCCGGGGAGGGGGCTGAACAATGAGCAGTTCTTC.

This clonotype was seen ten or more times. The chain couples TRBV30 to TRBJ2-7, with 9 bases identical to TRBD2. The CDR3 has 13 residues. J gave up 1 base and V 6 bases, and 4 bases lay outside the gene matches. Germline assignment: CDR1 GTSNPN and CDR2 SVGIG (reference sequence). The CDR3 region has the DNA TGTGCCTGTCAGACTAGCGGATCCTACGAGCAGTACTTC. This translates into CACQTSGSYEQYF.

This clonotype has at least ten counts. The CDR3 region is CASTVDSLNTIYF. The CDR3, as DNA: TGTGCCAGCACCGTGGACAGTCTGAACACCATATATTTT. The chain combines TRBV28 with TRBJ1-3; the D gene is possibly TRBD1 (6 bases). The CDR3 covers 13 residues. Germline values: CDR1 MDHEN, CDR2 SYDVKM. V lost 7 bases, J lost 7 bases, and 14 bases lay in between. The whole variable domain, remainder taken from reference TRBV28 and TRBJ1-3, is DVKVTQSSRYLVKRTGEKVFLECVQDMDHENMFWYRQDPGLGLRLIYFSYDVKMKEKGDIPEGYSVSREKKERFSLILESASTNQTSMYLCASTVDSLNTIYFGEGSWLTVV.

The rearrangement joins TRBV20-1 to TRBJ2-1, with D unresolved. Germline V lookup: CDR1 DFQATT, CDR2 SNEGSKA (reference sequence). The CDR3 is 10 amino acids. V was trimmed by 6 bases and J by 8 bases, leaving 8 bases between them. The CDR3, as DNA: TGCAGTGCCAGAATGGATGAGCAGTTCTTC. Protein: CSARMDEQFF.

The rearrangement links TRBV12-3 or TRBV12-4 to TRBJ2-1; perhaps TRBD1 as D (6 bases). The CDR3 sequence is 10 residues long. V lost 5 bases and J 10 bases, leaving 6 bases between the germline ends. The CDR3 DNA reads as TGTGCCAGCAGTCAGGGGGAGCAGTTCTTC. As protein: CASSQGEQFF.

This clonotype was found many times. The chain couples TRBV7-9 to TRBJ2-1, with 14 bases matching TRBD2. From germline, CDR1 is SEHNR and CDR2 FQNEAQ (reference sequence). The CDR3 sequence is 15 residues long. Trimming took 4 bases from V and 8 from J; bases not matched to a gene: 4. In DNA form, the CDR3 reads TGTGCCAGCAGCTCGGGACTAGCGGGAGTGGATGAGCAGTTCTTC. This gives the protein CASSSGLAGVDEQFF.